What follows are 13 T cell receptor beta chains derived from one specimen sequenced in a study of blood T cell repertoires in COVID-19. Libraries were prepared by immunoSEQ multiplex PCR; TCRdb keeps only in-frame clonotypes and omits some of them. The sample has around 77,000 clones; around three quarters are singletons. The specimen sequenced was peripheral blood. These receptors all come from a woman older than 75 with active or convalescent COVID-19.

The chain employs TRBV21-1 and TRBJ2-2; TRBD2 is the table's D call and was not checked against the DNA. TRBV21-1 is designated a pseudogene. The CDR3 extends over 14 amino acids. CDR3 loop: CARDLAGGTGELFF. The CDR3 DNA is TGTGCCAGAGACCTAGCGGGGGGGACCGGGGAGCTGTTTTTT.

The CDR3 is CASSQDVGQGDYEQYF. Written as DNA, the CDR3 is TGCGCCAGCAGCCAAGACGTAGGACAGGGGGACTACGAGCAGTACTTC. The chain couples TRBV4-3 to TRBJ2-7, with TRBD1 matching over 10 bases. This CDR3 contains 16 residues. Germline lookup yields CDR1 LGHNA and CDR2 YSLEER. V lost 0 bases, J lost 3 bases, and 5 bases stayed unmatched.

The count of this clone is one. The CDR3 bases are TGTGCCAGCAGCGAAAGCGGGACAGGGGGGATCGACGAGCAGTACTTC. It codes for CASSESGTGGIDEQYF. The rearrangement uses TRBV14 and TRBJ2-7; TRBD1 matches at 11 bases. CDR1 and CDR2 from the germline V gene are SGHDN and FVKESK. V lost 5 bases to trimming and J lost 5 bases; unmatched junction nucleotides: 11. There are 16 residues in the CDR3.

This clone was detected once. The rearrangement joins TRBV11-2 to TRBJ2-7, with 13 bases fitting TRBD2. In germline, CDR1 is SGHAT, CDR2 FQNNGV. V lost 1 base to trimming and J lost 7 bases; unmatched junction nucleotides: 4. This CDR3 is built from 15 residues. The CDR3 loop is CASSLGGLAGKEQYF. CDR3 bases: TGTGCCAGCAGCTTAGGGGGACTAGCGGGGAAAGAGCAGTACTTC.

The CDR3 protein is CASRGRGLSTEAFF. DNA for the CDR3: TGTGCCAGCAGGGGGAGGGGATTGAGTACTGAAGCTTTCTTT. This chain links TRBV7-8 with TRBJ1-1, with TRBD1 as a possible D gene (5 bases). The V gene's germline CDR1 is SGHVS and CDR2 FQNEAQ. V was pared by 6 bases and J by 5 bases, with 16 bases between. The CDR3 extends over 14 amino acids. The full variable domain, in which reference TRBV7-8 and TRBJ1-1 provide the parts outside the CDR3, is GAGVSQSPRYKVAKRGQDVALRCDPISGHVSLFWYQQALGQGPEFLTYFQNEAQLDKSGLPSDRFFAERPEGSVSTLKIQRTQQEDSAVYLCASRGRGLSTEAFFGQGTRLTVV.

This clone was counted a few times. J is TRBJ1-2 and V is TRBV3-1 (or the pseudogene TRBV3-2), with 7 bases that match TRBD1. Trimming at V came to 4 bases and at J to 8 bases, leaving 10 bases not matched to a gene. This CDR3 region has 14 residues. Germline V gene lookup returns CDR1 LGHDT and CDR2 YNNKEL (reference sequence). The CDR3 coding sequence is TGTGCCAGCAGCCCAATGACAGGGCGGTGGGGCTACACCTTC. This codes for CASSPMTGRWGYTF.

This clone turned up a few times. The CDR3 region has the DNA TGCGCCAGCAGTACCGGGACAGGGGGGTCTGAAGCTTTCTTT. Protein sequence: CASSTGTGGSEAFF. The genes are TRBV5-1 and TRBJ1-1, with 11 bases fitting TRBD1. This CDR3 spans 14 amino acids. Germline CDR1 reads SGHRS; CDR2 reads YFSETQ. V was clipped by 5 bases and J by 6 bases; unmatched bases: 6.

CDR3 region: CASRSRGNEQFF. CDR3 coding DNA: TGTGCCAGCAGATCCCGGGGCAATGAGCAGTTCTTC. V and J are TRBV12-3 or TRBV12-4 and TRBJ2-1, with D tentatively TRBD2 (5 bases). The ends were cut back, 6 bases at V and 6 bases at J, with 9 bases in the middle. This CDR3 spans 12 amino acids.

V and J are TRBV11-2 and TRBJ1-1, with D maybe TRBD1 (5 bases). Germline CDR1 and CDR2: SGHAT and FQNNGV. The V and J ends lost 5 bases and 0 bases respectively, with 13 bases between them. The CDR3 contains 15 residues. The CDR3 sequence is CASSPYPGLNTEAFF. As DNA, the CDR3 is TGTGCCAGCAGCCCCTATCCAGGGTTGAACACTGAAGCTTTCTTT.

At least ten counts were recorded for this clone. The chain employs TRBV7-3 and TRBJ1-2; 8 positions agree with TRBD1. Germline trimming cut 1 base from V and 8 bases from J; bases unmatched to any gene: 9. There are 15 residues in the CDR3. Germline CDR1 SGHTA, CDR2 FQGTGA. In DNA, the CDR3 is TGTGCCAGCAGCTTAAACCCTCAGGGGGCGCAGGGCTACACCTTC. Translated: CASSLNPQGAQGYTF.

The chain has TRBV12-5 and TRBJ1-3; D may be TRBD1 (6 bases). Looked up from germline, CDR1 is LGHNT and CDR2 is FRNRAP. V gave up 7 bases and J gave up 1 base, with 17 bases separating them. The length of the CDR3 is 16 residues. CDR3 DNA sequence: TGTGCTAGTGCCCCGTCGGGGGGGACATCTGGAAACACCATATATTTT. It yields the protein CASAPSGGTSGNTIYF.

This sequence joins TRBV6-2 or TRBV6-3 and TRBJ1-5; a possible D gene is TRBD1 (5 bases). Germline assignment: CDR1 MNHEY and CDR2 SVGEGT. The CDR3 is made up of 16 amino acids. V was clipped by 0 bases and J by 3 bases, with 12 bases between them. Here the CDR3 reads CASSYSRQGDNQPQHF. The DNA for the CDR3 is TGTGCCAGCAGTTACTCGCGGCAAGGGGACAATCAGCCCCAGCATTTT.

V is TRBV14 and J is TRBJ1-2, with D uncertain. CDR1 and CDR2 (germline): SGHDN, FVKESK. The CDR3 runs to 13 residues. V lost 4 bases and J 0 bases, leaving 6 bases between the germline ends. The CDR3 sequence is CASSPGTNYGYTF. DNA for the CDR3: TGTGCCAGCAGCCCCGGGACTAACTATGGCTACACCTTC.